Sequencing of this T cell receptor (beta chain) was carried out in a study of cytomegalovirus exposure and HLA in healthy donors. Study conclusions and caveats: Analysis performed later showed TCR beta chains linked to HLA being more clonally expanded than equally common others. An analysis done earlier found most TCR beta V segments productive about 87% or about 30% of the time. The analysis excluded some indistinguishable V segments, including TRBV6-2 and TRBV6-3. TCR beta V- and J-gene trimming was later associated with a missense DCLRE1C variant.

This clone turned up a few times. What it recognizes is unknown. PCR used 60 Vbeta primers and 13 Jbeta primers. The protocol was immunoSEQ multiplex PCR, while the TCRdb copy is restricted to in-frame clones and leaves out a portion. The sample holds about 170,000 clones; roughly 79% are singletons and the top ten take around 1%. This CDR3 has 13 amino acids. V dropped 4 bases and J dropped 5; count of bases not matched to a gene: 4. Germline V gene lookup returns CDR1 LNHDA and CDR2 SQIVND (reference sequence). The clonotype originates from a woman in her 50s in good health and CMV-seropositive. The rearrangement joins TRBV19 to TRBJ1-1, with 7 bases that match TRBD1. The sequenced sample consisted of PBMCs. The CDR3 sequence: CASSTLRGTEAFF. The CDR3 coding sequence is TGTGCCAGTAGTACCCTCAGGGGGACTGAAGCTTTCTTT.